These 24 T cell receptor beta chains were all obtained from the same sample, sequenced in a study of blood T cell repertoires in COVID-19. Using immunoSEQ multiplex PCR, the repertoire was profiled, and TCRdb retains in-frame clones only, with some absent. The table has 85,000 to 130,000 clones, around nine tenths seen once. Sequenced sample: peripheral blood. These receptor sequences come from a human donor in a cohort sampled during active COVID-19.

The chain uses TRBV27 and TRBJ1-5, with D perhaps TRBD1 (6 bases). The V end was cut by 5 bases, the J end by 8 bases, with 16 bases between. The length of the CDR3 is 14 residues. Per the germline V gene, CDR1 is MNHEY and CDR2 is SMNVEV (reference sequence). The CDR3 sequence is CASSRREGGEPQHF. The CDR3 DNA follows: TGTGCCAGCAGTCGGAGGGAGGGGGGGGAGCCCCAGCATTTT.

The V gene is TRBV7-6, the J gene TRBJ2-7; D may be TRBD2 (5 bases). Germline V lookup: CDR1 SGHVS, CDR2 FNYEAQ. Deletions cut 0 bases from V and 6 bases from J, with 21 bases between. The CDR3 has 17 amino acids. The CDR3 spells CASSLAFEGSGLIEQYF. DNA of the CDR3: TGTGCCAGCAGCTTAGCATTCGAGGGCAGCGGACTGATCGAGCAGTACTTC. The variable domain in full, with the rest retrieved from reference TRBV7-6 and TRBJ2-7, is GAGVSQSPRYKVTKRGQDVALRCDPISGHVSLYWYRQALGQGPEFLTYFNYEAQQDKSGLPNDRFSAERPEGSISTLTIQRTEQRDSAMYRCASSLAFEGSGLIEQYFGPGTRLTVT.

The rearrangement links TRBV19 to TRBJ2-1, with TRBD2 as a possible D gene (6 bases). CDR1 and CDR2 (germline): LNHDA, SQIVND (reference sequence). This CDR3 is built from 15 residues. Trimming shortened V by 3 bases and J by 5 bases, and 14 bases separated the two germline ends. In DNA form, the CDR3 reads TGTGCCAGTAGTATCTTTAGCGGTCGACACAATGAGCAGTTCTTC. This translates into CASSIFSGRHNEQFF.

This sequence joins TRBV2 and TRBJ1-1, with 9 bases aligning to TRBD1. The CDR3 has 17 residues. The V and J ends lost 5 bases and 4 bases, in that order; junction bases with no gene match: 14. Germline CDR1 is SNHLY and CDR2 is FYNNEI. The CDR3 DNA is TGTGCCAGCAGTACAGGGGGCGCATATCAGAGTATCACTGAAGCTTTCTTT. Residues: CASSTGGAYQSITEAFF.

The V and J genes are TRBV4-3 and TRBJ1-4; the match to TRBD1 covers 8 bases. Germline assignment: CDR1 LGHNA and CDR2 YSLEER. Germline trimming cut 0 bases from V and 0 bases from J; bases unmatched to any gene: 0. This CDR3 has 16 amino acids. CDR3 protein: CASSQEGQATNEKLFF. DNA for the CDR3: TGCGCCAGCAGCCAAGAGGGACAGGCAACTAATGAAAAACTGTTTTTT.

V and J are TRBV28 and TRBJ2-2; tentative D call: TRBD1 (6 bases). The V and J ends lost 8 bases and 4 bases respectively, with 17 bases between them. Germline V CDR1 and CDR2: MDHEN, SYDVKM. This CDR3 comprises 15 residues. CDR3 sequence: CASSMGTRTTGELFF. The CDR3 DNA is TGTGCCAGCTCGATGGGGACACGCACCACCGGGGAGCTGTTTTTT.

The chain joins TRBV19 to TRBJ1-5, with TRBD1 as a possible D gene (6 bases). The CDR3 totals 13 residues. With 7 bases removed from V and 7 bases from J, the gap between germline ends came to 14 bases. The germline V gene has CDR1 LNHDA and CDR2 SQIVND (reference sequence). The DNA for the CDR3 is TGTGCCAGTACCCAGGGGCTAGGGCAGCCCCAGCATTTT. Translated: CASTQGLGQPQHF. The full variable domain, in which reference TRBV19 and TRBJ1-5 provide the parts outside the CDR3, is DGGITQSPKYLFRKEGQNVTLSCEQNLNHDAMYWYRQDPGQGLRLIYYSQIVNDFQKGDIAEGYSVSREKKESFPLTVTSAQKNPTAFYLCASTQGLGQPQHFGDGTRLSIL.

This sequence joins TRBV6-5 and TRBJ2-7, with 10 bases fitting TRBD1. V dropped 10 bases and J dropped 5; count of bases not matched to a gene: 11. CDR1 and CDR2 (germline): MNHEY, SVGAGI. The CDR3 length is 14 residues. The CDR3 region has the DNA TGTGCCACTCTCCGGACAGGGGGGTTGAACGAGCAGTACTTC. Amino acids: CATLRTGGLNEQYF.

This chain uses TRBV4-1 with TRBJ2-7; TRBD1 agrees at 12 bases. This CDR3 has 15 amino acids. With 4 bases clipped from V and 5 bases from J, the junction kept 6 bases outside the gene matches. The germline V gene has CDR1 MGHRA and CDR2 YSYEKL. CDR3 loop: CASSPRDRGQDEQYF. CDR3 DNA sequence: TGCGCCAGCAGCCCCCGGGACAGGGGGCAGGACGAGCAGTACTTC.

V and J are TRBV25-1 and TRBJ1-1; D not resolved. The CDR3 covers 12 residues. Per germline, CDR1 MGHDK and CDR2 SYGVNS. The V and J ends lost 8 bases and 1 base respectively, with 8 bases between them. Here the CDR3 reads CASREGNTEAFF. In nucleotides, the CDR3 is TGTGCCAGCCGCGAGGGGAACACTGAAGCTTTCTTT. Complete variable domain (other parts from reference TRBV25-1 and TRBJ1-1): EADIYQTPRYLVIGTGKKITLECSQTMGHDKMYWYQQDPGMELHLIHYSYGVNSTEKGDLSSESTVSRIRTEHFPLTLESARPSHTSQYLCASREGNTEAFFGQGTRLTVV.

The chain couples TRBV19 to TRBJ2-3; 7 bases are shared with TRBD1. Trimming cost V 5 bases and J 3 bases; bases outside gene matches: 14. Germline V gene data show CDR1 as LNHDA and CDR2 as SQIVND (reference sequence). The CDR3 length is 17 residues. The CDR3 sequence is CASSPMMSVRGTDTQYF. The CDR3 DNA sequence: TGTGCCAGTAGTCCCATGATGAGCGTCAGGGGGACAGATACGCAGTATTTT. The entire variable domain, with the rest obtained from reference TRBV19 and TRBJ2-3, is as follows: DGGITQSPKYLFRKEGQNVTLSCEQNLNHDAMYWYRQDPGQGLRLIYYSQIVNDFQKGDIAEGYSVSREKKESFPLTVTSAQKNPTAFYLCASSPMMSVRGTDTQYFGPGTRLTVL.

The V call is TRBV27, the J call TRBJ2-1; possibly TRBD2 for D (6 bases). The V and J ends lost 4 bases and 1 base respectively, with 11 bases between them. From germline, CDR1 is MNHEY and CDR2 SMNVEV (reference sequence). The CDR3 extends over 15 amino acids. CDR3 in DNA: TGTGCCAGCAGTTATAGCGGCGATTCCTACAATGAGCAGTTCTTC. Residues: CASSYSGDSYNEQFF.

The chain uses TRBV2 and TRBJ2-3; a possible D gene is TRBD2 (5 bases). Germline CDR1 is SNHLY and CDR2 is FYNNEI. The V and J ends lost 5 bases and 1 base respectively, with 13 bases between them. The CDR3 spans 15 residues. The CDR3 nucleotides are TGTGCCAGCAGTTCACTAGGTAGCGGCACAGATACGCAGTATTTT. It specifies CASSSLGSGTDTQYF. The variable domain in full, completed from reference TRBV2 and TRBJ2-3, reads EPEVTQTPSHQVTQMGQEVILRCVPISNHLYFYWYRQILGQKVEFLVSFYNNEISEKSEIFDDQFSVERPDGSNFTLKIRSTKLEDSAMYFCASSSLGSGTDTQYFGPGTRLTVL.

This chain joins TRBV6-5 and TRBJ1-4; 7 positions agree with TRBD1. Losses at the gene ends were 7 bases for V and 15 bases for J; bases not matched to a gene: 8. CDR1 and CDR2 from the germline V gene are MNHEY and SVGAGI. CDR3 length: 11 residues. The CDR3 nucleotides are TGTGCCAGCATTGGGACCGACAGGGTGTTTTTT. Its protein is CASIGTDRVFF.

This clone was seen a single time. The J gene is TRBJ2-1, the V gene TRBV11-2, with TRBD2 matching over 8 bases. The CDR3 extends over 15 amino acids. V was clipped by 1 base and J by 3 bases; unmatched bases: 2. The V gene's germline CDR1 is SGHAT and CDR2 FQNNGV. The CDR3 is CASSLALAVYNEQFF. CDR3 bases: TGTGCCAGCAGCTTAGCACTAGCGGTCTACAATGAGCAGTTCTTC.

This chain connects TRBV30 to TRBJ2-3, with D perhaps TRBD2 (6 bases). The ends were cut back, 3 bases at V and 3 bases at J, with 16 bases in the middle. This CDR3 spans 15 amino acids. The V gene's germline CDR1 is GTSNPN and CDR2 SVGIG (reference sequence). The CDR3 protein is CAWSPVGGSTDTQYF. DNA of the CDR3: TGTGCCTGGAGCCCAGTGGGGGGTTCGACAGATACGCAGTATTTT.

As DNA, the CDR3 is TGCGCCAGCAGCTTGGTGCGGGGCTCAGAGCAGTACTTC. This codes for CASSLVRGSEQYF. V usage is TRBV5-1 and J usage is TRBJ2-7; weak D call: TRBD2 (6 bases). Germline V gives CDR1 SGHRS, CDR2 YFSETQ. V was trimmed by 0 bases and J by 7 bases, leaving 11 bases between them. The CDR3 is 13 residues long. Full variable domain (missing parts from reference TRBV5-1 and TRBJ2-7): KAGVTQTPRYLIKTRGQQVTLSCSPISGHRSVSWYQQTPGQGLQFLFEYFSETQRNKGNFPGRFSGRQFSNSRSEMNVSTLELGDSALYLCASSLVRGSEQYFGPGTRLTVT.

V gene TRBV5-6 combines with J gene TRBJ2-5; 7 bases are shared with TRBD1. CDR3 length equals 13 residues. The germline V gene encodes CDR1 SGHDT and CDR2 YYEEEE. Trimming cost V 2 bases and J 4 bases; bases outside gene matches: 2. CDR3 coding DNA: TGTGCCAGCAGCTTATCAGGGGGAGAGACCCAGTACTTC. Its translation is CASSLSGGETQYF.

V usage is TRBV5-6 and J usage is TRBJ1-3, with D tentatively TRBD1 (5 bases). Between the trimmed V and J ends, which lost 3 bases and 2 bases, there was a span of 18 bases. The germline V gene has CDR1 SGHDT and CDR2 YYEEEE. The CDR3 sequence is 17 residues long. DNA for the CDR3: TGTGCCAGCAGCTACGAAGACACAGGAAGGGCTGGAAACACCATATATTTT. Translation gives CASSYEDTGRAGNTIYF.

This clone occurred a few times. The chain couples TRBV7-9 to TRBJ2-7; maybe TRBD2 (5 bases). Germline V CDR1 and CDR2: SEHNR, FQNEAQ (reference sequence). The V end lost 1 base, the J end lost 6 bases, and 10 bases lay between the germline ends. This CDR3 spans 13 amino acids. The CDR3 DNA reads as TGTGCCAGCAGCTTAGGAGGGCAGCTCGAGCAGTACTTC. It codes for CASSLGGQLEQYF.

V gene TRBV19 combines with J gene TRBJ1-3; no firm D call. V lost 1 base to trimming and J lost 0 bases, with 7 bases between them. CDR1 and CDR2 from the germline V gene are LNHDA and SQIVND (reference sequence). The CDR3 consists of 15 residues. In DNA, the CDR3 is TGTGCCAGTAGTATAGCCCCCGGCTCTGGAAACACCATATATTTT. Amino acids: CASSIAPGSGNTIYF.

The sample holds one count of this clone. The chain employs TRBV4-2 and TRBJ1-5, with 9 bases identical to TRBD1. With V trimmed by 1 base and J by 4 bases, 8 bases remained unmatched. The CDR3 consists of 17 residues. CDR1 and CDR2 (germline): LGHNA, YNFKEQ. CDR3 bases: TGTGCCAGCAGCCAAGCGGGACAGGGTTTGATAAATCAGCCCCAGCATTTT. This sequence encodes CASSQAGQGLINQPQHF.

CDR3 loop: CASSYGAGAYNEQFF. The DNA for the CDR3 is TGTGCCAGCAGTTACGGAGCGGGGGCCTACAATGAGCAGTTCTTC. The chain combines TRBV6-5 with TRBJ2-1; 8 bases align to TRBD2. CDR1 and CDR2 (germline): MNHEY, SVGAGI. CDR3 size: 15 residues. With 2 bases clipped from V and 2 bases from J, the junction kept 2 bases outside the gene matches.

This clone was seen a single time. The chain combines TRBV3-1 (or the pseudogene TRBV3-2) with TRBJ1-4; no definite D call. V was pared by 3 bases and J by 1 base, with 6 bases between. The CDR3 runs 14 residues. Germline V gene sequence: CDR1 LGHDT, CDR2 YNNKEL (reference sequence). The CDR3 reads CASSQGRTNEKLFF. As DNA, the CDR3 is TGTGCCAGCAGCCAGGGGAGAACTAATGAAAAACTGTTTTTT.